This TCR beta chain was obtained from a study of T cell responses to AZD1222 COVID-19 vaccine. General study results and limits: Vaccination with two AZD1222 doses was followed by a rise in Spike-specific TCR breadth and depth.

Sequenced by immunoSEQ multiplex PCR; TCRdb stores in-frame clones only, minus some. The sample has 86,000 or so clones, 85% to 90% seen once. There are 16 residues in the CDR3. Germline CDR1 reads LGHDT; CDR2 reads YNNKEL (reference sequence). Concerning this clone: The antigen remains undetermined. One junction end disagrees with the germline gene, perhaps due to a read error.

Both about-4-week and about-12-week second-dose recipients were combined. The TCR sequence derives from an adult who received the AZD1222 COVID-19 vaccine. The genes are TRBV3-1 (or the pseudogene TRBV3-2) and TRBJ2-1, with D maybe TRBD2 (6 bases). The specimen was peripheral blood, collected 28 days after the second AZD1222 dose. This chain's CDR3 is CASSQDRGTGARNQIF. Here the CDR3 DNA reads TGTGCCAGCAGCCAAGATCGAGGGACGGGAGCGCGTAATCAGATCTTC.